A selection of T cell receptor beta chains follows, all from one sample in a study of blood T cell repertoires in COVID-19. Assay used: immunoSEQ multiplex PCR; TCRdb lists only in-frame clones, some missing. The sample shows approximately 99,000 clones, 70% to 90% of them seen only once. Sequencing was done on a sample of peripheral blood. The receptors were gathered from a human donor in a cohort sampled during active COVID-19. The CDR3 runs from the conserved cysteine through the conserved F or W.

CASSAPGLSGGEKLFF	TRBV9	TRBJ1-4
CASSLVHFQGVANEQFF	TRBV7-8	TRBJ2-1
CASSSGGGRAGDTQYF	TRBV7-9	TRBJ2-3
CASSSPGRTEDGYTF	TRBV7-9	TRBJ1-2
CASKREWGSYNEQFF	TRBV6-5	TRBJ2-1
CASSLSGTGQTGELFF	TRBV5-1	TRBJ2-2
CASTDQETQYF	TRBV12-3/TRBV12-4	TRBJ2-5
CSVTYTSTGGATNQPQHF	TRBV29-1	TRBJ1-5
CASMANPGTGVSYEQYF	TRBV27	TRBJ2-7
CASRTGQSFNQPQHF	TRBV28	TRBJ1-5
CSARSGHEQYF	TRBV20-1	TRBJ2-7
CASSDFAASGYTF	TRBV25-1	TRBJ1-2
CASSRPPSGLAGNTGELFF	TRBV19	TRBJ2-2
CASSLDPRFNTEAFF	TRBV11-2	TRBJ1-1
CASSYPLGRNQPQHF	TRBV6-5	TRBJ1-5
CASSLLTGDYEQYF	TRBV5-1	TRBJ2-7
CATSSPGWGTNEKLFF	TRBV15	TRBJ1-4
CASSPILGDNQPQHF	TRBV7-9	TRBJ1-5
CASSIGTESNQPQHF	TRBV6-5	TRBJ1-5
CASSVKRSSYEQYF	TRBV5-6	TRBJ2-7
CSASLRGAAYEQYF	TRBV20-1	TRBJ2-7
CASSIGDGGVNTEAFF	TRBV19	TRBJ1-1
CASSSTTRFQAPQHF	TRBV28	TRBJ1-5
CASSTRSGNTIYF	TRBV27	TRBJ1-3
CASRENRVVNEQYF	TRBV2	TRBJ2-7
CASSRGQGSTDTQYF	TRBV11-3	TRBJ2-3
CASRPSSYNSPLHF	TRBV10-3	TRBJ1-6
CASSFLGGGQVEQYF	TRBV7-9	TRBJ2-7
CASSPLDRGTGELFF	TRBV14	TRBJ2-2
CASSAGGRGEETQYF	TRBV7-7	TRBJ2-5
CASSIGGGQRIGFNYGYTF	TRBV19	TRBJ1-2